This T cell receptor (beta chain) appears in the sequencing data of a study of blood T cell repertoires in COVID-19. The cohort comprised adults aged about 18 to 100 years residing in about two dozen US areas. Measured with immunoSEQ multiplex PCR; TCRdb has only the in-frame clones, and not every one. Altogether 150,000 to 200,000 clones are present, 82% being singletons, with the ten largest covering roughly 5%. This TCR derives from an older woman with acute COVID-19. The material sequenced was PBMCs or T cells enriched from blood (not recorded which).

The DNA for the CDR3 is TGTGCCAGCAGACAGGGGTCTAACTATGGCTACACCTTC. This translates into CASRQGSNYGYTF. The rearrangement joins TRBV25-1 to TRBJ1-2; 7 positions match TRBD1. The germline V gene encodes CDR1 MGHDK and CDR2 SYGVNS. This CDR3 spans 13 amino acids. V was clipped by 6 bases and J by 0 bases; unmatched bases: 1.